These 17 T cell receptor beta chains were all obtained from the same sample, sequenced in a study of a mutant IDH1 vaccine in newly diagnosed glioma. Sequenced by immunoSEQ multiplex PCR; TCRdb stores in-frame clones only, minus some. The table records over 50,000 clones, just under 90% of them present only once. These receptors' antigens are unknown. Stated time point: week 5, during vaccination. Vaccination used 300 ug of mutant IDH1 20-mer peptide per dose, with topical imiquimod. The sequencing used PBMCs, collected from a glioma patient whose treatment included an IDH1 peptide vaccine. These receptors all stem from a woman aged 35 to 49 with glioma.

This sequence joins TRBV5-6 and TRBJ2-6, with D unclear. Trimming took off 5 bases at V and 2 bases at J, with 14 bases between the two ends. The CDR3 covers 16 residues. Looked up from germline, CDR1 is SGHDT and CDR2 is YYEEEE. The CDR3 spells CASSYTGSTGANVLTF. The CDR3 coding sequence is TGTGCCAGCAGTTACACCGGCTCGACTGGGGCCAACGTCCTGACTTTC.

This chain joins TRBV14 and TRBJ1-4, with 9 nucleotides matching TRBD1. The germline CDR1 and CDR2 sequences are SGHDN and FVKESK. This CDR3 has 15 amino acids. V was clipped by 4 bases and J by 8 bases; unmatched bases: 8. The CDR3 sequence is CASSLTGTGNEKLFF. As DNA, the CDR3 is TGTGCCAGCAGCCTTACCGGGACAGGGAACGAAAAACTGTTTTTT.

This clone was recorded only once. The rearrangement links TRBV28 to TRBJ1-4; 7 bases line up with TRBD1. Germline loops: CDR1 MDHEN, CDR2 SYDVKM. CDR3 size: 15 residues. The V and J ends lost 5 bases and 5 bases, in that order; junction bases with no gene match: 8. The CDR3 loop is CASSTRQGLNEKLFF. As DNA, the CDR3 is TGTGCCAGCAGTACCCGACAGGGCCTCAATGAAAAACTGTTTTTT. Looking up the rest from reference TRBV28 and TRBJ1-4 gives the full variable domain: DVKVTQSSRYLVKRTGEKVFLECVQDMDHENMFWYRQDPGLGLRLIYFSYDVKMKEKGDIPEGYSVSREKKERFSLILESASTNQTSMYLCASSTRQGLNEKLFFGSGTQLSVL.

The genes are TRBV7-2 and TRBJ1-2; D unresolved. CDR1 is SGHTA and CDR2 is FQGNSA in the germline V gene. Trimming left V 2 bases short and J 4 bases short, with 11 bases between. The CDR3 is 14 residues long. The CDR3 is CASSLSIGPYGYTF. As DNA, the CDR3 is TGTGCCAGCAGCTTAAGTATAGGGCCCTATGGCTACACCTTC.

The rearrangement links TRBV27 to TRBJ1-3, with D possibly matching TRBD1 (6 bases). Germline CDR1 MNHEY, CDR2 SMNVEV (reference sequence). V dropped 4 bases and J dropped 7 bases, with 14 bases sitting between them. The CDR3 is made up of 14 amino acids. The CDR3 is CASSSTGPWNTIYF. The CDR3, as DNA: TGTGCCAGCAGTTCCACAGGGCCCTGGAACACCATATATTTT.

This clone was counted between two and nine times. The chain links TRBV11-2 to TRBJ2-2, with TRBD1 matching over 8 bases. The germline CDR1 and CDR2 sequences are SGHAT and FQNNGV. The CDR3 runs 14 residues. After removal of 7 bases from V and 4 bases from J, the junction contained 5 bases not matched to a gene. The CDR3 DNA is TGTGCCAGCACTGACAGGGGCCCCACCGGGGAGCTGTTTTTT. Its translation: CASTDRGPTGELFF.

This chain uses TRBV18 with TRBJ2-7; D might be TRBD1 (5 bases). V was cut by 2 bases and J by 3 bases, with 8 bases left in between. CDR3 length equals 13 residues. The V gene's germline CDR1 is KGHSH and CDR2 LQKENI. CDR3 in amino acids: CASSPGADYEQYF. CDR3 in DNA: TGTGCCAGCTCACCAGGGGCAGACTACGAGCAGTACTTC.

The V gene is TRBV4-2, the J gene TRBJ2-1; D possibly corresponds to TRBD2 (6 bases). The CDR3 loop spans 14 amino acids. V was clipped by 4 bases and J by 5 bases, with 12 bases between them. Germline V gene lookup returns CDR1 LGHNA and CDR2 YNFKEQ. The CDR3 coding sequence is TGTGCCAGCAGCCTCGCAACGGGGGACAATGAGCAGTTCTTC. This sequence encodes CASSLATGDNEQFF.

V and J are TRBV19 and TRBJ1-1; D is perhaps TRBD1 (5 bases). This CDR3 has 14 residues. CDR1 is LNHDA, CDR2 SQIVND, per germline (reference sequence). Trimming removed 3 bases from V and 7 bases from J, with 15 bases in between. CDR3 amino acids: CASSIVGRVGEAFF. CDR3 DNA: TGTGCCAGTAGTATTGTTGGCAGGGTAGGTGAAGCTTTCTTT. Filled out from reference TRBV19 and TRBJ1-1, the complete variable domain reads DGGITQSPKYLFRKEGQNVTLSCEQNLNHDAMYWYRQDPGQGLRLIYYSQIVNDFQKGDIAEGYSVSREKKESFPLTVTSAQKNPTAFYLCASSIVGRVGEAFFGQGTRLTVV.

CDR3 bases: TGTGCCAGCAATGGGGCAGACTATCAGCCCCAGCATTTT. Protein sequence: CASNGADYQPQHF. The chain joins TRBV2 to TRBJ1-5, with D tentatively TRBD1 (5 bases). The germline CDR1 and CDR2 sequences are SNHLY and FYNNEI. V dropped 7 bases and J dropped 5 bases, with 12 bases sitting between them. This CDR3 comprises 13 residues.

The rearrangement links TRBV7-9 to TRBJ2-6, with D perhaps TRBD2 (6 bases). In germline, CDR1 is SEHNR, CDR2 FQNEAQ (reference sequence). V was trimmed by 10 bases and J by 4 bases, leaving 14 bases between them. This CDR3 contains 14 residues. The DNA of the CDR3 is TGTGCCACCAACGGGGCGGGAGGGGCCAACGTCCTGACTTTC. It is translated as CATNGAGGANVLTF.

The chain is built from TRBV2 and TRBJ1-5, with a tentative D call TRBD1 (5 bases). From germline, CDR1 is SNHLY and CDR2 FYNNEI. The CDR3 length is 13 residues. V was pared by 4 bases and J by 3 bases, with 7 bases between. In nucleotides, the CDR3 is TGTGCCAGCAGTGGACAGTACAATCAGCCCCAGCATTTT. Translated: CASSGQYNQPQHF.

This rearrangement joins TRBV14 to TRBJ1-2, with D tentatively TRBD1 (6 bases). Germline CDR1 SGHDN, CDR2 FVKESK. The CDR3 contains 14 residues. The V gene lost 0 bases and the J gene lost 7 bases, with 12 bases spanning the gap. This CDR3 is CASSQDQGLGGYTF. The DNA of the CDR3 is TGTGCCAGCAGCCAAGATCAGGGGTTAGGTGGCTACACCTTC.

J is TRBJ1-4 and V is TRBV19; a possible D gene is TRBD1 (6 bases). The germline CDR1 and CDR2 sequences are LNHDA and SQIVND (reference sequence). The V and J ends lost 3 bases and 3 bases respectively, with 20 bases between them. The CDR3 consists of 18 residues. The CDR3 DNA reads as TGTGCCAGTAGTATGTCCAGGGGCGGCTTCGAGGCTAATGAAAAACTGTTTTTT. It specifies CASSMSRGGFEANEKLFF.

The chain employs TRBV19 and TRBJ1-1; a possible D gene is TRBD1 (5 bases). This CDR3 has 16 residues. Trimming removed 4 bases at V and 0 bases at J, with 15 bases between. The germline CDR1 and CDR2 sequences are LNHDA and SQIVND (reference sequence). The CDR3 DNA reads as TGTGCCAGTAGTAGACAACCGGGACGTATGAACACTGAAGCTTTCTTT. The encoded protein is CASSRQPGRMNTEAFF.

The chain combines TRBV7-2 with TRBJ1-1, with a weak D call TRBD1 (5 bases). V lost 1 base and J lost 0, with 9 bases in between. Germline loops: CDR1 SGHTA, CDR2 FQGNSA. This CDR3 has 15 amino acids. In DNA, the CDR3 is TGTGCCAGCAGCTTAGTTCGGGGGATGAACACTGAAGCTTTCTTT. It is translated as CASSLVRGMNTEAFF.

In its sample, this clone was seen once. V and J are TRBV2 and TRBJ2-5; TRBD1 is a possible D gene (6 bases). The V end lost 0 bases, the J end lost 3 bases, and 11 bases lay between the germline ends. The CDR3 length is 15 residues. Germline V gives CDR1 SNHLY, CDR2 FYNNEI. CDR3 loop: CASSEAPGQEETQYF. CDR3 DNA: TGTGCCAGCAGTGAAGCGCCGGGACAAGAAGAGACCCAGTACTTC.